Following are 20 T cell receptor beta chains from one sample sequenced in a study of cytomegalovirus exposure and HLA in healthy donors. The PCR made use of 60 Vbeta and 13 Jbeta primers. Clones were sequenced by immunoSEQ multiplex PCR, and TCRdb holds only the in-frame ones, with some missing. Of some 130,000 clones listed, roughly three quarters were seen once; the top ten hold approximately 1.8%. Sequencing was carried out using PBMCs. These receptors originate from a woman aged 40 to 55 in good health and CMV-seronegative.

This chain links TRBV27 with TRBJ2-7; weak D call: TRBD1 (6 bases). The CDR3 is 12 residues long. The V gene lost 5 bases and the J gene lost 6 bases, with 11 bases spanning the gap. In germline, CDR1 is MNHEY, CDR2 SMNVEV (reference sequence). DNA for the CDR3: TGTGCCAGCAGTCCACAGGGTCGCGAGCAGTACTTC. It yields the protein CASSPQGREQYF.

This clone occurred once. The chain joins TRBV6-4 to TRBJ2-1; 10 bases align to TRBD1. The CDR3 has 15 residues. V trimming: 3 bases; J trimming: 10 bases; junction bases outside the gene matches: 9. The V gene's germline CDR1 is MRHNA and CDR2 SNTAGT. In nucleotides, the CDR3 is TGTGCCAGCAGTGAGAGACAGGGGGCTGGTAGCGAGCAGTTCTTC. This codes for CASSERQGAGSEQFF.

The table lists this clone with a few counts. V usage is TRBV10-3 and J usage is TRBJ2-7, with 11 bases fitting TRBD2. V dropped 3 bases and J dropped 5; count of bases not matched to a gene: 9. The CDR3 has 16 residues. Germline V lookup: CDR1 ENHRY, CDR2 SYGVKD. CDR3 residues: CAISDLPTSGIDEQYF. The CDR3 DNA is TGTGCCATCAGTGACTTACCGACTAGCGGGATCGACGAGCAGTACTTC.

The V call is TRBV10-3, the J call TRBJ2-1; D is unresolved. Germline CDR1 is ENHRY and CDR2 is SYGVKD. The CDR3 runs 13 residues. V shed 0 bases and J shed 3 bases, with 3 bases lying between them. The CDR3, as DNA: TGTGCCATCAGTGAGTCTAACTACAATGAGCAGTTCTTC. It codes for CAISESNYNEQFF.

J is TRBJ2-6 and V is TRBV11-2, with a weak D call TRBD1 (6 bases). The V end lost 1 base, the J end lost 4 bases, and 11 bases lay between the germline ends. The CDR3 extends over 16 amino acids. Per germline, CDR1 SGHAT and CDR2 FQNNGV. The CDR3 bases are TGTGCCAGCAGCTTAGCCCCAGGGGCCGGGGCCAACGTCCTGACTTTC. It is translated as CASSLAPGAGANVLTF.

About this clone itself: The junction shows a germline mismatch at one end, possibly a read error. The CDR3 reads CASQPGGATKNSQYF. CDR3 DNA sequence: TGTGCCAGCCAACCCGGGGGGGCAACCAAAAACAGTCAGTACTTC. The genes are TRBV2 and TRBJ2-4, with 8 bases matching TRBD2. Germline values: CDR1 SNHLY, CDR2 FYNNEI. This CDR3 spans 15 amino acids.

This clone was picked up a small number of times. In DNA form, the CDR3 reads TGCGCCAGCAGCCAAGATGGGGAGAGATACAATGAGCAGTTCTTC. It translates to CASSQDGERYNEQFF. This chain connects TRBV4-1 to TRBJ2-1, with D tentatively TRBD2 (5 bases). Deletions cut 0 bases from V and 4 bases from J, with 10 bases between. The germline CDR1 and CDR2 sequences are MGHRA and YSYEKL. This CDR3 has 15 residues.

V and J are TRBV2 and TRBJ2-7; D perhaps matches TRBD2 (5 bases). V was shortened by 3 bases and J by 2 bases, with 11 bases between the two germline ends. Germline lookup yields CDR1 SNHLY and CDR2 FYNNEI. The CDR3 is made up of 14 amino acids. The CDR3 nucleotides read TGTGCCAGCAGTGAGAGGGAGACGGCCTACGAGCAGTACTTC. Its protein is CASSERETAYEQYF.

Only one count was recorded for this clone. The V and J genes are TRBV7-2 and TRBJ2-5; D unclear. The J call may be wrong; the DNA end is better matched by TRBJ2-7. Germline values: CDR1 SGHTA, CDR2 FQGNSA. This CDR3 region has 12 residues. The CDR3 DNA follows: TGTGCCAGCAGCTTAACTCTTCACGAGCAGTACTTC. It is translated as CASSLTLHEQYF.

Worth noting for this clone: An end of the junction does not agree with germline; a read error may underlie this. The chain employs TRBV10-3 and TRBJ2-7; 7 nucleotides align to TRBD1. The CDR3 contains 18 residues. Germline V CDR1 and CDR2: ENHRY, SYGVKD. The CDR3 protein is CAISEPRRQGEAIYGQYF. CDR3 DNA: TGTGCCATCAGTGAGCCAAGGCGACAGGGTGAGGCGATTTACGGGCAGTACTTC.

The V and J genes are TRBV5-4 and TRBJ2-7; D tentatively fits TRBD1 or TRBD2 (5 bases each). CDR3 length: 13 residues. Germline CDR1 reads SGHNT; CDR2 reads YYREEE (reference sequence). V was trimmed by 4 bases and J by 9 bases, leaving 17 bases between them. CDR3 in DNA: TGTGCCAGCAGCCTGGGACCCCAAGGAGGGCAGTACTTC. Protein: CASSLGPQGGQYF.

This clone was detected a few times. The chain has TRBV27 and TRBJ1-2, with a weak D call TRBD1 (5 bases). Per the germline V gene, CDR1 is MNHEY and CDR2 is SMNVEV (reference sequence). This CDR3 has 14 amino acids. V lost 4 bases to trimming and J lost 8 bases, with 17 bases between them. The CDR3 region is CASSSWGRTAGYTF. The CDR3, as DNA: TGTGCCAGCAGTTCATGGGGGAGGACGGCCGGCTACACCTTC.

The rearrangement links TRBV19 to TRBJ1-5, with D possibly TRBD1 on 6 matching bases. The CDR3 consists of 12 residues. The V end lost 7 bases, the J end lost 5 bases, and 9 bases lay between the germline ends. CDR1 is LNHDA, CDR2 SQIVND, per germline (reference sequence). CDR3 DNA: TGTGCCAGTACAGGGGCCCATCAGCCCCAGCATTTT. Its translation is CASTGAHQPQHF. Filled out from reference TRBV19 and TRBJ1-5, the complete variable domain reads DGGITQSPKYLFRKEGQNVTLSCEQNLNHDAMYWYRQDPGQGLRLIYYSQIVNDFQKGDIAEGYSVSREKKESFPLTVTSAQKNPTAFYLCASTGAHQPQHFGDGTRLSIL.

The rearrangement links TRBV21-1 to TRBJ2-5; the table assigns TRBD2, which was not confirmed against the DNA. TRBV21-1 is shown as a pseudogene. This CDR3 contains 18 residues. CDR3 DNA sequence: TGTGCCAGCAGCAAAGCGTCCCCGAAAGCGGGATTCGAGGAGACCCAGTACTTC. Its translation is CASSKASPKAGFEETQYF.

The V call is TRBV6-6, the J call TRBJ2-5; 11 nucleotides line up with TRBD2. With the DNA end fitting TRBJ2-7 better, the J assignment may be wrong. Germline assignment: CDR1 MNHNY and CDR2 SVGAGI (reference sequence). The CDR3 loop spans 14 amino acids. As DNA, the CDR3 is TGTGCCAGCAGTCCGGGACTAGCGGCCTACGAGCAGTACTTC. Its protein product is CASSPGLAAYEQYF.

The chain is built from TRBV28 and TRBJ1-4, with TRBD1 matching over 7 bases. The ends lost 8 bases at V and 8 bases at J; junction bases unmatched: 11. The germline CDR1 and CDR2 sequences are MDHEN and SYDVKM. The CDR3 covers 14 residues. The CDR3 DNA reads TGTGCCAGCTGCGGACAGGCCGGTTGGGAAAAACTGTTTTTT. Its protein product is CASCGQAGWEKLFF.

CDR3: CASSSTVAGAGGEQFF. The CDR3 nucleotides read TGTGCCAGCAGTTCTACTGTAGCGGGAGCGGGGGGTGAGCAGTTCTTC. The chain employs TRBV2 and TRBJ2-1, with 9 bases matching TRBD2. The CDR3 loop spans 16 amino acids. From germline, CDR1 is SNHLY and CDR2 FYNNEI. V lost 5 bases to trimming and J lost 9 bases; unmatched junction nucleotides: 14.

The gene calls are TRBV18 and TRBJ1-4; possibly TRBD1 for D (5 bases). The CDR3 spans 15 residues. The V gene's germline CDR1 is KGHSH and CDR2 LQKENI. The V end was cut by 0 bases, the J end by 6 bases, with 11 bases between. As DNA, the CDR3 is TGTGCCAGCTCACCACCGGCAGGGAGGGATGAAAAACTGTTTTTT. Translation gives CASSPPAGRDEKLFF.

The V gene is TRBV7-2, the J gene TRBJ2-5; a weak D match, TRBD2 (6 bases). V lost 5 bases and J 4 bases, leaving 17 bases between the germline ends. CDR1 is SGHTA and CDR2 is FQGNSA in the germline V gene. The CDR3 length is 15 residues. This CDR3 is CASSRPGSGVETQYF. The CDR3 nucleotides read TGTGCCAGCAGCCGCCCCGGGAGCGGCGTAGAGACCCAGTACTTC.

The V gene is TRBV2, the J gene TRBJ2-6, with unresolved D. The V and J ends lost 3 bases and 0 bases respectively, with 6 bases between them. Germline values: CDR1 SNHLY, CDR2 FYNNEI. The CDR3 is 15 amino acids. Here the CDR3 DNA reads TGTGCCAGCAGTGACGCGGTCTCTGGGGCCAACGTCCTGACTTTC. It is translated as CASSDAVSGANVLTF.